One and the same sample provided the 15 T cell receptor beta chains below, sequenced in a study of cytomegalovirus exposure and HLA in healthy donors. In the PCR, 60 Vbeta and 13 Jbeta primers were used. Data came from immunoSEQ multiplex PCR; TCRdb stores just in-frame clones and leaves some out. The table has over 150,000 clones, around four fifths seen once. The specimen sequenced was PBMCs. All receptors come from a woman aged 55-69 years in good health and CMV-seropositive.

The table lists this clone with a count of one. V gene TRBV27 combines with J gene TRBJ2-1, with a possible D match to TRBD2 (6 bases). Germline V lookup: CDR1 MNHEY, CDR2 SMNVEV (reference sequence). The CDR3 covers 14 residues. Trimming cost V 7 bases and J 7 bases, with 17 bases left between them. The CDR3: CASTPGERSNEQFF. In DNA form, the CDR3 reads TGTGCCAGCACCCCGGGGGAGAGGTCGAATGAGCAGTTCTTC.

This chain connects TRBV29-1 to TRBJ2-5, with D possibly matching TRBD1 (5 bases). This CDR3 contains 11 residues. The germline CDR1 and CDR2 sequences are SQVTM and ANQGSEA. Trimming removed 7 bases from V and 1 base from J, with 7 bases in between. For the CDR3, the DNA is TGCAGCGGGGGCACCCAAGAGACCCAGTACTTC. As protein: CSGGTQETQYF.

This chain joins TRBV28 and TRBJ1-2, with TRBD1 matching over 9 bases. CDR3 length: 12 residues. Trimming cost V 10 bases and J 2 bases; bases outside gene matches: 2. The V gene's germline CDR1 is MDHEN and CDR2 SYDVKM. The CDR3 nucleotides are TGTGCCATCGGGACAGGGAACTATGGCTACACCTTC. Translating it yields CAIGTGNYGYTF.

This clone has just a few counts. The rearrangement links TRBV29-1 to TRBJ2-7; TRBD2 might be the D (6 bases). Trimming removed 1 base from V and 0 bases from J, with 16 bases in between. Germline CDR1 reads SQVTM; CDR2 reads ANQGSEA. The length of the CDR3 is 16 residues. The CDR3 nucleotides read TGCAGCGTTGAAGTGGGGAGAGGGACTCGCTCCTACGAGCAGTACTTC. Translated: CSVEVGRGTRSYEQYF.

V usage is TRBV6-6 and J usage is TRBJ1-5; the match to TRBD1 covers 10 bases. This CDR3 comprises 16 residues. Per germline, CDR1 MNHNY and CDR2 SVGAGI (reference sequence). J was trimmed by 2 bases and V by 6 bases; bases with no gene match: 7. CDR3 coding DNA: TGTGCCAGCAGGTACGGGACAGGGGTTGGCAATCAGCCCCAGCATTTT. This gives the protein CASRYGTGVGNQPQHF.

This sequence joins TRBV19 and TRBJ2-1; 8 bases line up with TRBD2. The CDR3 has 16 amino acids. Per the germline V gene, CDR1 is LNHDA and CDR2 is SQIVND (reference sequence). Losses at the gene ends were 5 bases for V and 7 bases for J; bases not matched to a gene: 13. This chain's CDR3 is CASSGRLAGLGNEQFF. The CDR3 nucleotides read TGTGCCAGTAGTGGGCGATTAGCGGGGTTAGGGAATGAGCAGTTCTTC.

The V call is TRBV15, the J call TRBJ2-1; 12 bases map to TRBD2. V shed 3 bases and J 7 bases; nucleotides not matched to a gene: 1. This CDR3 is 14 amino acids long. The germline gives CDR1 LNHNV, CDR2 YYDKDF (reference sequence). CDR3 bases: TGTGCCACCAGCAGGCTAGCGGGAGGGAATGAGCAGTTCTTC. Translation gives CATSRLAGGNEQFF.

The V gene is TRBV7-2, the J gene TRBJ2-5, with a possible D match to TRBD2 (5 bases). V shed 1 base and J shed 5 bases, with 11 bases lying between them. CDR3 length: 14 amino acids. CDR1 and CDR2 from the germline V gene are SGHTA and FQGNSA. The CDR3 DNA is TGTGCCAGCAGCTTAGATTCTACGGGGGAGACCCAGTACTTC. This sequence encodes CASSLDSTGETQYF.

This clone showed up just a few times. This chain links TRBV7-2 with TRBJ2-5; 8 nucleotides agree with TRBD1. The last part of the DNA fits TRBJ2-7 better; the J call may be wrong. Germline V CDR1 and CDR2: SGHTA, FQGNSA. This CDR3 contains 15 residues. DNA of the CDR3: TGTGCCAGCAGCTTAGTTCAGGGGGCAAGCTACGAGCAGTACTTC. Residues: CASSLVQGASYEQYF.

The CDR3 loop is CASSSRQGENIQYF. Here the CDR3 DNA reads TGTGCCAGCAGCTCCCGACAGGGGGAAAACATTCAGTACTTC. This chain joins TRBV5-4 and TRBJ2-4; 9 bases agree with TRBD1. CDR3 length equals 14 residues. From germline, CDR1 is SGHNT and CDR2 YYREEE (reference sequence). Germline trimming cut 3 bases from V and 5 bases from J; bases unmatched to any gene: 3.

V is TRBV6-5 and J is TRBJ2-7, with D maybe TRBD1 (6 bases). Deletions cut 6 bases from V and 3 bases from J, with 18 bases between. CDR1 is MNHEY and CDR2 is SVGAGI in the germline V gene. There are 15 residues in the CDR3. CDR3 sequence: CASRDVTGTSYEQYF. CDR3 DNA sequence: TGTGCCAGCAGAGATGTTACCGGGACAAGCTACGAGCAGTACTTC.

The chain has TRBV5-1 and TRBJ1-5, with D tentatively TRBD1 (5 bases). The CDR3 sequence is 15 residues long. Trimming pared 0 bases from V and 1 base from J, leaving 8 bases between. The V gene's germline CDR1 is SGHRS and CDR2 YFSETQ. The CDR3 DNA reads TGCGCCAGCAGCTTGGATGGGGGGAGCAATCAGCCCCAGCATTTT. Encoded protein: CASSLDGGSNQPQHF.

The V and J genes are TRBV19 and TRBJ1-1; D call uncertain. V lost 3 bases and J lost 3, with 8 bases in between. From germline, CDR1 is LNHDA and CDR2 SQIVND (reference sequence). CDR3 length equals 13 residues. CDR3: CASSISADTEAFF. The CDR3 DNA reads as TGTGCCAGTAGTATTTCGGCGGACACTGAAGCTTTCTTT.

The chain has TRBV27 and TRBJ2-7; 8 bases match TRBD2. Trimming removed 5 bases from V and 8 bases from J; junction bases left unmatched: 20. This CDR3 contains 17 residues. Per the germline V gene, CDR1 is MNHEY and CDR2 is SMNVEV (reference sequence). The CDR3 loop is CASSPYGTSALLKKQYF. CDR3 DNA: TGTGCCAGCAGTCCCTACGGGACTAGTGCCCTCTTGAAGAAGCAGTACTTC.

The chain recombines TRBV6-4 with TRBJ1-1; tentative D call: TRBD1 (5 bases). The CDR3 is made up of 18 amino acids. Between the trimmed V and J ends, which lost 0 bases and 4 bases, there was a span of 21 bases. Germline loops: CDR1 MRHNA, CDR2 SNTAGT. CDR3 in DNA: TGTGCCAGCAGTGACTCACCCGCTGCAGCGGGGGTCGGCACTGAAGCTTTCTTT. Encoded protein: CASSDSPAAAGVGTEAFF.